This entry concerns a single T cell receptor (beta chain). The data belong to a study of T cells after yellow fever vaccination. Template switching with 5'RACE generated the TCR cDNA and added a universal primer site and UMIs. A single record per CDR3 protein comes from TCRdb applying MiXCR to the 5' RACE reads. The sample carries some 560,000 distinct CDR3 sequences, roughly a sixth recorded once. The CDR3 has 13 amino acids. V was cut by 7 bases and J by 6 bases, with 12 bases left in between. V gene TRBV12-3 or TRBV12-4 combines with J gene TRBJ2-2; D not certain. Sequenced material: PBMCs, taken around 5 days after the first yellow fever vaccination. The TCR originated in a man in his late teens or twenties who received the YFV17D yellow fever vaccine. The CDR3 reads CASTEKDSGELFF. The DNA for the CDR3 is TGTGCCAGCACTGAAAAAGACTCCGGGGAGCTGTTTTTT.